One and the same sample provided the 3 T cell receptor beta chains below, sequenced in a study of blood T cells in healthy people across ages. The second PCR ran about 6 to 12 cycles with a sample-barcoded 5' primer and J-beta primers. Each CDR3 protein gets one entry after TCRdb re-called the 5' RACE reads with MiXCR. The sample contains around 940,000 distinct CDR3 sequences, roughly 47% of which appear only once. The sequencing input was blood. The source is a woman aged 55-70 years in good health.

The chain carries TRBV20-1 and TRBJ2-1; 11 bases line up with TRBD2. Judging by the DNA end, TRBJ2-7 fits better; the J call may be wrong. This CDR3 region has 15 residues. Germline lookup yields CDR1 DFQATT and CDR2 SNEGSKA (reference sequence). The CDR3 DNA follows: TGCAGTGCGGGTAGCGGGAGGGCCGTAAACAATGAGCAGTACTTC. This translates into CSAGSGRAVNNEQYF.

The gene calls are TRBV5-1 and TRBJ1-2; D may be TRBD1 (6 bases). The CDR3 has 14 amino acids. V dropped 4 bases and J dropped 6 bases, with 16 bases sitting between them. Per germline, CDR1 SGHRS and CDR2 YFSETQ. The CDR3 reads CASSLTVGGDGYTF. The CDR3 DNA is TGCGCCAGCAGCCTGACAGTGGGGGGCGATGGCTACACCTTC.

The genes are TRBV7-9 and TRBJ2-3, with 7 bases fitting TRBD2. The V gene's germline CDR1 is SEHNR and CDR2 FQNEAQ (reference sequence). The CDR3 consists of 15 residues. The J segment lost 1 base and the V segment lost 2 bases, leaving 3 bases of the junction unmatched. The CDR3 here is CASSLHLAGTDTQYF. Here the CDR3 DNA reads TGTGCCAGCAGCTTACACCTAGCGGGCACAGATACGCAGTATTTT.